This T cell receptor beta chain was identified in a study of blood T cell repertoires in COVID-19. The overall study: The United States, Italy and Spain were the sources of the acute and convalescent COVID-19 samples. Nucleic acid was either cDNA or gDNA, and it came from T cells, B-cell-depleted T cells, or PBMCs.

CDR3 size: 11 residues. The germline CDR1 and CDR2 sequences are SQVTM and ANQGSEA. V was clipped by 4 bases and J by 3 bases, with 4 bases between them. Per the study methods: Using reference gene primer amplification, nucleated cell counts were estimated. Some clones are missing from TCRdb's copy, which holds only in-frame ones; the method was immunoSEQ multiplex PCR. The D gene and trimming were derived from the DNA, and the V and J assignments and clone size from that table. The table has about 160,000 clones, approximately 84% seen once. V usage is TRBV29-1 and J usage is TRBJ1-3; D is ambiguous. The receptor's source is a middle-aged man with acute or convalescent COVID-19. The sequencing input was peripheral blood. This CDR3 is CSVASGNTIYF. Here the CDR3 DNA reads TGCAGCGTTGCCAGTGGAAACACCATATATTTT.